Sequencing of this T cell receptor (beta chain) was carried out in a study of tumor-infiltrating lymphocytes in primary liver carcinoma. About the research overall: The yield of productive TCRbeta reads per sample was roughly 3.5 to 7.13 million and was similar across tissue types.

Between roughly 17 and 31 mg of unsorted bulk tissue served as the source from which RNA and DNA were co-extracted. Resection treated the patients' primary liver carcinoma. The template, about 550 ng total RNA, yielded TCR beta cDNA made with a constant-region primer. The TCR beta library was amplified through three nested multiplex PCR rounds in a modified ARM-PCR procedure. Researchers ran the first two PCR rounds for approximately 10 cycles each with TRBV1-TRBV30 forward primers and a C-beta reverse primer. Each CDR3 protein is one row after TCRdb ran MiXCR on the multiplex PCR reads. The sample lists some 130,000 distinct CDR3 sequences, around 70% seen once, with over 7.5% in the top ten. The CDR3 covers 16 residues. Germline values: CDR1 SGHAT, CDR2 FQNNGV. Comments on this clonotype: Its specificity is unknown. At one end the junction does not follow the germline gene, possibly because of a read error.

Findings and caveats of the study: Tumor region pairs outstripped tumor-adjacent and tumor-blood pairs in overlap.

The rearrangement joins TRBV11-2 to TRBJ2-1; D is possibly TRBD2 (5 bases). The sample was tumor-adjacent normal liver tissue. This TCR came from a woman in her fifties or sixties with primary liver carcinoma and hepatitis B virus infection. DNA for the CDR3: TGTGCCAGCAGCCGACTAAACCCAGAGGTCGCCAATGAGCTGTTCTTC. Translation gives CASSRLNPEVANELFF.